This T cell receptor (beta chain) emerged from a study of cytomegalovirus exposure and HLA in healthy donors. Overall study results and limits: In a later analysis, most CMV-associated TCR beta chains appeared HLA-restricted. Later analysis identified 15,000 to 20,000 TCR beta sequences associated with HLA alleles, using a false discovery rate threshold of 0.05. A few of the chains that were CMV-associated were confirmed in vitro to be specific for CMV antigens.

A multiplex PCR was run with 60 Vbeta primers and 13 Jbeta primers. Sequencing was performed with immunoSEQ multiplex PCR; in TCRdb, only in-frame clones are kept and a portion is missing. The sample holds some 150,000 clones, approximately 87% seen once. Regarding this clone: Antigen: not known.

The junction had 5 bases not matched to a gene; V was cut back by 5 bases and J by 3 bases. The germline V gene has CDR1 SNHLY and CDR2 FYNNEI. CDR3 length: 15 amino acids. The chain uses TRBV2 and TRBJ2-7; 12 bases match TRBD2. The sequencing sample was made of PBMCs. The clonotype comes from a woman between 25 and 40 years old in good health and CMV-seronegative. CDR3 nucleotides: TGTGCCAGCAGTCCAGGACTAGCGGGGATCTACGAGCAGTACTTC. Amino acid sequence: CASSPGLAGIYEQYF.